Sequencing of this TCR beta chain was carried out in a study of shared clonotypes between healthy human individuals. Measured with immunoSEQ multiplex PCR; TCRdb has only the in-frame clones, and not every one. This sample has roughly 2,500,000 clones, with over 85% found just once. Germline lookup yields CDR1 MNHNS and CDR2 SASEGT. This CDR3 is 14 amino acids long. Trimming pared 6 bases from V and 0 bases from J, leaving 12 bases between. The source of this sequence is a man younger than 30 in good health. Some clones in this sample may be carry-over from other donors' samples. The sequenced sample consisted of naive CD4+ T cells from PBMCs. This sample's subset: CD45RA+ positively selected. This chain joins TRBV6-1 and TRBJ2-7; D uncertain. The CDR3, as DNA: TGTGCCAGCAGCGCCGAAGGCCACTCCTACGAGCAGTACTTC. Translated, it gives CASSAEGHSYEQYF.